The present entry profiles one T cell receptor (beta chain) with its context. TCRdb's table, derived via immunoSEQ multiplex PCR, lists solely in-frame clones and lacks some. The sample gives some 45,000 clones, approximately 91% of which show up once; just under 2% is in the top ten. The sample belongs to a study of T cell changes during pregnancy in multiple sclerosis. With V trimmed by 5 bases and J by 0 bases, 7 bases remained unmatched. The CDR3 extends over 16 amino acids. From germline, CDR1 is SGHTA and CDR2 FQGTGA. This rearrangement joins TRBV7-3 to TRBJ2-1, with 7 bases identical to TRBD2. This sample comprised CD4+ T cells from peripheral blood mononuclear cells, obtained after pregnancy. This receptor was obtained from a female donor in good health, enrolled as a control in a pregnancy study. The CDR3 DNA sequence: TGTGCCAGCAGCCCAATAGCGGGTTACTCCTACAATGAGCAGTTCTTC. Translating gives CASSPIAGYSYNEQFF.